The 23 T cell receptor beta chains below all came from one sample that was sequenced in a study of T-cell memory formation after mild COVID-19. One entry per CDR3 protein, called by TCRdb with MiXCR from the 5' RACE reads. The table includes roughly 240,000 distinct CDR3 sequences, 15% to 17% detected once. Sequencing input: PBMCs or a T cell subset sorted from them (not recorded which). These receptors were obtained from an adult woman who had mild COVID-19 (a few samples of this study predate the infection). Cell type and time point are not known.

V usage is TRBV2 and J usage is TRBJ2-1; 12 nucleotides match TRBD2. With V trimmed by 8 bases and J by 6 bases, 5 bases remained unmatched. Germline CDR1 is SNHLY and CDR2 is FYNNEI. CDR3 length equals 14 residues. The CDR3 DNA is TGTGCCAGCGCTACTAGCGGGAGGCTCAATGAGCAGTTCTTC. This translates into CASATSGRLNEQFF. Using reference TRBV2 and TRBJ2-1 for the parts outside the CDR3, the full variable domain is EPEVTQTPSHQVTQMGQEVILRCVPISNHLYFYWYRQILGQKVEFLVSFYNNEISEKSEIFDDQFSVERPDGSNFTLKIRSTKLEDSAMYFCASATSGRLNEQFFGPGTRLTVL.

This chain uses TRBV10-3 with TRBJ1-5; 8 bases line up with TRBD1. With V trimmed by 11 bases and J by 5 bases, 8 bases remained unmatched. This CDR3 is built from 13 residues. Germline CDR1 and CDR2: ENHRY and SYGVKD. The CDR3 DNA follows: TGTGCCTCCCGGAACAGGGGGGATCAGCCCCAGCATTTT. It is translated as CASRNRGDQPQHF.

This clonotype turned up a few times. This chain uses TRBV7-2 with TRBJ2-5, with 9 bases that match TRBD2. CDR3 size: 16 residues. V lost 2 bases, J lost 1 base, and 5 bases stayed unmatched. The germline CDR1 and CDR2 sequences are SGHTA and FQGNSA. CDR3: CASSLRPSGVQETQYF. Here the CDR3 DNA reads TGTGCCAGCAGCTTAAGGCCTAGCGGGGTCCAAGAGACCCAGTACTTC.

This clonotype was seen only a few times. The CDR3: CASSIDGTGTPYEQYF. DNA of the CDR3: TGTGCCAGTAGTATAGATGGGACAGGGACTCCCTACGAGCAGTACTTC. V usage is TRBV19 and J usage is TRBJ2-7; 9 bases agree with TRBD1. This CDR3 has 16 residues. The V gene's germline CDR1 is LNHDA and CDR2 SQIVND (reference sequence). With V trimmed by 0 bases and J by 2 bases, 5 bases remained unmatched.

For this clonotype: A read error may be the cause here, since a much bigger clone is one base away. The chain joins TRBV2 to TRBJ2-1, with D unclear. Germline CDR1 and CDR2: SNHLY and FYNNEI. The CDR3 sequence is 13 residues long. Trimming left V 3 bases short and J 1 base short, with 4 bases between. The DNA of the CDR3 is TGTGCCAGCAGTGATCAGTCCTACAATGAGCAGTTCTTC. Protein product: CASSDQSYNEQFF.

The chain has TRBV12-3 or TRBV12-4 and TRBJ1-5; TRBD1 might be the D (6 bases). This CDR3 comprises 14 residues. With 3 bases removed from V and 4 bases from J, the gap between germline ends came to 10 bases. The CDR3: CASSLGAGNQPQHF. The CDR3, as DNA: TGTGCCAGCAGTTTGGGGGCGGGGAATCAGCCCCAGCATTTT.

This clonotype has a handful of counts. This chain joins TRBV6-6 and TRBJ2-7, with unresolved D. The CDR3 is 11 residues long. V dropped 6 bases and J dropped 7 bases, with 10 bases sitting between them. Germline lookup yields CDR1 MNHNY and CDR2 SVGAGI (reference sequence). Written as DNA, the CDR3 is TGTGCCAGCAGGAAAGGTTGGGAGCAGTACTTC. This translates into CASRKGWEQYF.

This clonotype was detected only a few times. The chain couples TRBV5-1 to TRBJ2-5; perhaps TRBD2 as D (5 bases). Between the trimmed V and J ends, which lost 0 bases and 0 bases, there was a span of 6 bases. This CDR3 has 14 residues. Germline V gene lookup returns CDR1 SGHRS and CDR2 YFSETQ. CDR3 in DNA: TGCGCCAGCAGCTTGGCGGGGAACCAAGAGACCCAGTACTTC. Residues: CASSLAGNQETQYF.

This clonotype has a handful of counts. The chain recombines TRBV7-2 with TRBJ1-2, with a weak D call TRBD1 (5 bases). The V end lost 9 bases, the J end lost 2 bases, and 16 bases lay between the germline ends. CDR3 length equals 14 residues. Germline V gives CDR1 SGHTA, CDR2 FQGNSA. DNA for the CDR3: TGTGCCAGTCTGGAGGGGACTGCAAACTATGGCTACACCTTC. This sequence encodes CASLEGTANYGYTF.

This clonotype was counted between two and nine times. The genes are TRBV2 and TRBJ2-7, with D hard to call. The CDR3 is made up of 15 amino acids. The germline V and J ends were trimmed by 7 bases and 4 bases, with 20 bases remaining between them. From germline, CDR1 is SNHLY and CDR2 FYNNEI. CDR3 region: CASTSRAAAQYEQYF. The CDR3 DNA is TGTGCCAGCACCTCACGTGCGGCGGCCCAATACGAGCAGTACTTC.

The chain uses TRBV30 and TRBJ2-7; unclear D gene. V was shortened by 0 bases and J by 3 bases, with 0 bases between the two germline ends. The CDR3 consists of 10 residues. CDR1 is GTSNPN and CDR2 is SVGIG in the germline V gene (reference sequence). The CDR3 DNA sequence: TGTGCCTGGAGTGTCTACGAGCAGTACTTC. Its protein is CAWSVYEQYF.

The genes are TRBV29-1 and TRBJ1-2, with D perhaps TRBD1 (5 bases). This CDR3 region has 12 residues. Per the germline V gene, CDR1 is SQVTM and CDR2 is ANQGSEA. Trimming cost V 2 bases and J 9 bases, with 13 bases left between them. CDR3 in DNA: TGCAGCGTTGAACGACGGGGCGGTCGCTACACCTTC. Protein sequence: CSVERRGGRYTF.

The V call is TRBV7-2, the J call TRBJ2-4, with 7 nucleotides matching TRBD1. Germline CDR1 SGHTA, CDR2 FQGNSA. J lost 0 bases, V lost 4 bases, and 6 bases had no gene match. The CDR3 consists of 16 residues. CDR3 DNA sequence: TGTGCCAGCAGCTCGACAGGGTCGCTAGCCAAAAACATTCAGTACTTC. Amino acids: CASSSTGSLAKNIQYF.

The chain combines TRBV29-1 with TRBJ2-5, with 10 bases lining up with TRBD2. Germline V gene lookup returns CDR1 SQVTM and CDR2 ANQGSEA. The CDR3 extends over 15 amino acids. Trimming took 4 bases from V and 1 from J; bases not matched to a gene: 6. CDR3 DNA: TGCAGCGTTGTCGGGCTAGCGGGGGCCCAAGAGACCCAGTACTTC. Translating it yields CSVVGLAGAQETQYF.

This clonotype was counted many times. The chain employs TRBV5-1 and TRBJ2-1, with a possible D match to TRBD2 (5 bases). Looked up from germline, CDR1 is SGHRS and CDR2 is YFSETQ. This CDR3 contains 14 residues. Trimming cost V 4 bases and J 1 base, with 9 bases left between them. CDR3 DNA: TGCGCCAGCAGCAGGGCGGGTTCCTACAATGAGCAGTTCTTC. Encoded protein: CASSRAGSYNEQFF.

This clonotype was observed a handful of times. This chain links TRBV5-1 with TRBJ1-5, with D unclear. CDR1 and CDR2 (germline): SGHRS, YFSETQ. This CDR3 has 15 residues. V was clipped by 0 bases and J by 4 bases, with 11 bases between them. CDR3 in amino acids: CASSLESGGNQPQHF. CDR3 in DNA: TGCGCCAGCAGCTTGGAGAGTGGAGGAAATCAGCCCCAGCATTTT.

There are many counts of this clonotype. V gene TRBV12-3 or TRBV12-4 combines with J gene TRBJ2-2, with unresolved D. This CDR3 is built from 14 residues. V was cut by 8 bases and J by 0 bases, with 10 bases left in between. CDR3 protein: CASARQANTGELFF. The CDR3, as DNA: TGTGCCAGCGCCCGGCAGGCGAACACCGGGGAGCTGTTTTTT.

Here the CDR3 reads CASSRGTSGRAKNEQFF. The CDR3 DNA reads as TGTGCCAGCAGCAGAGGGACTAGCGGGAGGGCCAAAAATGAGCAGTTCTTC. The chain is built from TRBV21-1 and TRBJ2-1; the DNA was not used to check the table's D call, TRBD2. TRBV21-1 is recorded as a pseudogene. The CDR3 length is 17 residues.

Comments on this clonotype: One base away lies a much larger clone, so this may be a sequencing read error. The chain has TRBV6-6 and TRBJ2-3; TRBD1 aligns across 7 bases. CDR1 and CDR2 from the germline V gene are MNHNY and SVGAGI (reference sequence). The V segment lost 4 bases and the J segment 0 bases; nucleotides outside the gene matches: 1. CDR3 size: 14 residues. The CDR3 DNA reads TGTGCCAGCAGTTGGGGACAGAGCACAGATACGCAGTATTTT. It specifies CASSWGQSTDTQYF.

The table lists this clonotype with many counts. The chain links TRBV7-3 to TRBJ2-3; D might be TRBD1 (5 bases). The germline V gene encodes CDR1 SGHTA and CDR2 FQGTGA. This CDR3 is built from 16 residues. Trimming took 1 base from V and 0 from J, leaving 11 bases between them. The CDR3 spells CASSLMGQVSTDTQYF. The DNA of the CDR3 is TGTGCCAGCAGCTTAATGGGGCAGGTTAGCACAGATACGCAGTATTTT.

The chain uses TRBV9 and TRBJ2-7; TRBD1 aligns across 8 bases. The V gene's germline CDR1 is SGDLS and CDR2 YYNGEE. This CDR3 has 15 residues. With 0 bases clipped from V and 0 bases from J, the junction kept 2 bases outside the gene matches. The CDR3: CASSVGGQASYEQYF. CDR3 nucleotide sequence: TGTGCCAGCAGCGTAGGGGGACAGGCCTCCTACGAGCAGTACTTC.

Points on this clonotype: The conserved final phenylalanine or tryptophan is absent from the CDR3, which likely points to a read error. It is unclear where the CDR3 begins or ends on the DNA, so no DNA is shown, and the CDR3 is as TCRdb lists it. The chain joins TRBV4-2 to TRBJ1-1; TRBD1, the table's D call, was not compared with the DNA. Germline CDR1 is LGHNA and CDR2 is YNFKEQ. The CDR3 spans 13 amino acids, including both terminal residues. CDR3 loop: CASSQEGQGALVG.

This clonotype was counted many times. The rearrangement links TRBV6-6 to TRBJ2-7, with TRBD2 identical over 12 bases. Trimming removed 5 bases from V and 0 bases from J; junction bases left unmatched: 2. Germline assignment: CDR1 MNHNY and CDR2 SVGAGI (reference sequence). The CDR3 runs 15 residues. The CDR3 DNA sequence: TGTGCCAGCAGTCTAGCGGGAGGGTTCTCCTACGAGCAGTACTTC. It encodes CASSLAGGFSYEQYF.